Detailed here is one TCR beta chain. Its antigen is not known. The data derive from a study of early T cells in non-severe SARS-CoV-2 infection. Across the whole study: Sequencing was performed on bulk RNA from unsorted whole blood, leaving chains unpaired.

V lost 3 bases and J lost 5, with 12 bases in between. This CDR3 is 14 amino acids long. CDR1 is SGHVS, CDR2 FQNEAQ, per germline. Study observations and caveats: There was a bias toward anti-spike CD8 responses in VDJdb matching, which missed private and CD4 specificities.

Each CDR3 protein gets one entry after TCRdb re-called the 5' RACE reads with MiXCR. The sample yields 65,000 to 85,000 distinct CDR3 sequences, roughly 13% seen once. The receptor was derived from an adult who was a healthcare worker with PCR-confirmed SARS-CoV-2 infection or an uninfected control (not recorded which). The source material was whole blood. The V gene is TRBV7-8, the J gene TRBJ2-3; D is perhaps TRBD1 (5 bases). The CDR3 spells CASSFAQGEDTQYF. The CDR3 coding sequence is TGTGCCAGCAGCTTCGCCCAAGGGGAAGATACGCAGTATTTT.